Sequencing of this T cell receptor (beta chain) was carried out in a study of blood T cell repertoires in COVID-19. Study context: Sites in the United States, Italy and Spain provided acute and convalescent COVID-19 samples. T cells, B-cell-depleted T cells, or PBMCs supplied cDNA or gDNA.

In the authors' workflow: Scientists estimated how many nucleated cells there were by amplifying reference gene primers. Profiled with immunoSEQ multiplex PCR; TCRdb holds only in-frame clones, not every one. That table supplies the V and J calls and clone size; D and trimming were determined from the DNA. Here the sample spans under 250,000 clones, approximately 80% being singletons. V shed 4 bases, J shed 7 bases, and the junction held 9 bases outside the gene matches. The CDR3 runs to 16 residues. CDR1 is SGHRS and CDR2 is YFSETQ in the germline V gene. The receptor was derived from a human donor in a cohort sampled during active COVID-19. The rearrangement uses TRBV5-1 and TRBJ2-1; 12 bases are shared with TRBD2. Input material: peripheral blood. CDR3 region: CASSVDPSGRGNEQFF. CDR3 bases: TGCGCCAGCAGCGTAGACCCTAGCGGGAGGGGTAATGAGCAGTTCTTC.